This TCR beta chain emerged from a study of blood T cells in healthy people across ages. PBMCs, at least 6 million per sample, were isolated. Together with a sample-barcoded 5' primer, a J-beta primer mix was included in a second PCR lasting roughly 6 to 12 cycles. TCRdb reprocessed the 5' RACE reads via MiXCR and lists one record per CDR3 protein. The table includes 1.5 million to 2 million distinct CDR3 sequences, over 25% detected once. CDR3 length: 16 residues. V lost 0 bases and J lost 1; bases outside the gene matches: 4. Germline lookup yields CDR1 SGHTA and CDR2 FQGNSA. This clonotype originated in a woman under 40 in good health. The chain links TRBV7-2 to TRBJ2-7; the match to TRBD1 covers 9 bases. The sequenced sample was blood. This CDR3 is CASSLAGTGRSYEQYF. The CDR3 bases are TGTGCCAGCAGCTTAGCGGGGACAGGGAGGTCCTACGAGCAGTACTTC.